The clone carrying this T cell receptor (beta chain) was seen just once. These data originate in a study of blood T cell repertoires in COVID-19. For the study at large: The study drew acute and convalescent COVID-19 samples from the United States, Italy and Spain.

CDR1 and CDR2 (germline): SGHDT, YYEEEE. The germline V and J ends were trimmed by 4 bases and 9 bases, with 17 bases remaining between them. This CDR3 region has 14 residues. Original handling: Reference gene primer amplification yielded estimated nucleated cell counts. Using immunoSEQ multiplex PCR, the repertoire was profiled, and TCRdb retains in-frame clones only, with some absent. V and J calls and clone size follow that table, whereas D and trimming were derived from the DNA. The profile shows roughly 290,000 clones, approximately 92% of them singletons. The chain couples TRBV5-6 to TRBJ1-5; D may be TRBD1 (5 bases). This receptor was obtained from a young woman with COVID-19, enrolled during active disease. Sequenced: peripheral blood. CDR3 region: CASSRAGSLWPQHF. CDR3 sequence (DNA): TGTGCCAGCAGCAGGGCAGGGTCCCTTTGGCCCCAGCATTTT. The full variable domain, completed using reference TRBV5-6 and TRBJ1-5, is DAGVTQSPTHLIKTRGQQVTLRCSPKSGHDTVSWYQQALGQGPQFIFQYYEEEERQRGNFPDRFSGHQFPNYSSELNVNALLLGDSALYLCASSRAGSLWPQHFGDGTRLSIL.